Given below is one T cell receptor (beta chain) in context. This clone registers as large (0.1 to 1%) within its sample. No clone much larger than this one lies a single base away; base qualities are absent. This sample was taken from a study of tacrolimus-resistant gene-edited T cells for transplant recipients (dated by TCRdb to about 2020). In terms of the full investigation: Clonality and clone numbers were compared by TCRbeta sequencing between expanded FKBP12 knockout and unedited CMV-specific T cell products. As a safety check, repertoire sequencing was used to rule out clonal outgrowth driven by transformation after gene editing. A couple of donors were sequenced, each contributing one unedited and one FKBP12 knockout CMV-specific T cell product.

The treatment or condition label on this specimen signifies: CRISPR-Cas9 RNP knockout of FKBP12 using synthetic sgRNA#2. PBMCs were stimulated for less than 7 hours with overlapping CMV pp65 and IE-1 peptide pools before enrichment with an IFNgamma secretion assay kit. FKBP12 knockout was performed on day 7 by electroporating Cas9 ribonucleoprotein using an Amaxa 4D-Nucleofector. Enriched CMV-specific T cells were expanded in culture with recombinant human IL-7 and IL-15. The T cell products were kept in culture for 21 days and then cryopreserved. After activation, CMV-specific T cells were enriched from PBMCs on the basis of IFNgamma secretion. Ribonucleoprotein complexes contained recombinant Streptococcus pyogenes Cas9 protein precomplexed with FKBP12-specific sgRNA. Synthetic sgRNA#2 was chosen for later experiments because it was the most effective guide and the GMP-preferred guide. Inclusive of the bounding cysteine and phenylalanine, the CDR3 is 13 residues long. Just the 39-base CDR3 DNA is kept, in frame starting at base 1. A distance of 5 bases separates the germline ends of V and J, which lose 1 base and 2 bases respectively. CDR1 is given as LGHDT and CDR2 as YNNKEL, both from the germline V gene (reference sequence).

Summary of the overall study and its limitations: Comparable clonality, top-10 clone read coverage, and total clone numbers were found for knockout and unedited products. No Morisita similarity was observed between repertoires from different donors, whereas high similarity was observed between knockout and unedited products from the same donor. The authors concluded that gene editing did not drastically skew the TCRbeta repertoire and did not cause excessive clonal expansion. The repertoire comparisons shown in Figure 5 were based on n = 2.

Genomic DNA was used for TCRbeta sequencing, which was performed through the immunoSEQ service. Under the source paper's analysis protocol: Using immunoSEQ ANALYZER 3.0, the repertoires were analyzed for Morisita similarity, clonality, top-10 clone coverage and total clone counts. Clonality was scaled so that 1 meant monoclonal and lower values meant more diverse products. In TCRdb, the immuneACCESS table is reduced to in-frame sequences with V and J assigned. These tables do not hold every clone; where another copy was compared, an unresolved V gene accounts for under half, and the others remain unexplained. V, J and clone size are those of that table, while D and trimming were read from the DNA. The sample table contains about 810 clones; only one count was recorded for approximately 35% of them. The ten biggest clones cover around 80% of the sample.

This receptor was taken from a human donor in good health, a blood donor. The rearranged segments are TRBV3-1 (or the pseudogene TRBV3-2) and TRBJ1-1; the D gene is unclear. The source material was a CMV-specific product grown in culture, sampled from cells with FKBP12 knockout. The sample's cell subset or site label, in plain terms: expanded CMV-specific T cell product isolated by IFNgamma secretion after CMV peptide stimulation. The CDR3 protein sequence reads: CASSQVRNTEAFF. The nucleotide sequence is TGTGCCAGCAGCCAAGTTCGAAACACTGAAGCTTTCTTT.